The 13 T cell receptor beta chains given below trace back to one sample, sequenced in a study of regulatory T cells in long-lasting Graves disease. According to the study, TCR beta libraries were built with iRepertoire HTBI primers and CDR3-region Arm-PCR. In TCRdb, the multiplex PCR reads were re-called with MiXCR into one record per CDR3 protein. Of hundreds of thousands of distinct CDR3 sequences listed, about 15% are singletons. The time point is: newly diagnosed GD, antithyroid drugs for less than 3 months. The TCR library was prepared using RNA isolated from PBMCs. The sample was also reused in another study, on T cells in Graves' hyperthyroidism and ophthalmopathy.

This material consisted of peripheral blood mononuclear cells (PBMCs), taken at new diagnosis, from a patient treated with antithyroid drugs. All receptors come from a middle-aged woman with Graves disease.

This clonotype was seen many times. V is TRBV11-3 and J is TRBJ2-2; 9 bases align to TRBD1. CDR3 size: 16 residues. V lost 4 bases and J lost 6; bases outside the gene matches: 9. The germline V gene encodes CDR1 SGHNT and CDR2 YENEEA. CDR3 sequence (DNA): TGTGCCAGCAGCTCAGGGGGGACAGGGTCGGCCGGGGAGCTGTTTTTT. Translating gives CASSSGGTGSAGELFF.

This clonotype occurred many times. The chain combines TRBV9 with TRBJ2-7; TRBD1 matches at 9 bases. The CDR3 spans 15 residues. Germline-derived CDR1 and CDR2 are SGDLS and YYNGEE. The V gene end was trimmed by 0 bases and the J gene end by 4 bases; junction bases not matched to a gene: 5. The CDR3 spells CASSVAPTGGYEQYF. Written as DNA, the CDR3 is TGTGCCAGCAGCGTAGCCCCGACAGGGGGATACGAGCAGTACTTC.

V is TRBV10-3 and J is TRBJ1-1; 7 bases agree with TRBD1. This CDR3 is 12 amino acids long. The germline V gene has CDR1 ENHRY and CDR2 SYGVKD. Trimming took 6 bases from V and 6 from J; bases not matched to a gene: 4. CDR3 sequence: CAIRGQRAEAFF. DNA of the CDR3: TGTGCCATCAGGGGACAGCGGGCTGAAGCTTTCTTT.

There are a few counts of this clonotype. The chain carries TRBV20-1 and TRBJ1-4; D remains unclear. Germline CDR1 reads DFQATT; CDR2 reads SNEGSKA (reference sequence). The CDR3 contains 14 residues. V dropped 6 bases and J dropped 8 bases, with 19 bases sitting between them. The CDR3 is CSAAKEEAREKLFF. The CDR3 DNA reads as TGCAGTGCCGCTAAGGAGGAGGCCCGGGAAAAACTGTTTTTT.

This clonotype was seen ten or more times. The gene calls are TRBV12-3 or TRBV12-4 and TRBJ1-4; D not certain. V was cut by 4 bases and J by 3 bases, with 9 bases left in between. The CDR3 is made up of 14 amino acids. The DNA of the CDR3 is TGTGCCAGCAGTTCGGCCGGGGCTAATGAAAAACTGTTTTTT. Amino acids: CASSSAGANEKLFF.

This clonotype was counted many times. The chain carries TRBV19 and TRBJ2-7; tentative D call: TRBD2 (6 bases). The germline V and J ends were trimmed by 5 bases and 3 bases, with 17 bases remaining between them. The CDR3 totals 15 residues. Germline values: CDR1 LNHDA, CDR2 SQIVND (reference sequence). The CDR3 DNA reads TGTGCCAGTAGTTCGTCGGGAGAATCAAACTACGAGCAGTACTTC. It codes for CASSSSGESNYEQYF.

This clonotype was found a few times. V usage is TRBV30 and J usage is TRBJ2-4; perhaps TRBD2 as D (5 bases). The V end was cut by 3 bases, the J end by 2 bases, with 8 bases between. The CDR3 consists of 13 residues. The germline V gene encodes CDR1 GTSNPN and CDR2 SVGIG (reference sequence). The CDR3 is CAWRRRSKNIQYF. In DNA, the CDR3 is TGTGCCTGGAGGAGGAGGTCCAAAAACATTCAGTACTTC.

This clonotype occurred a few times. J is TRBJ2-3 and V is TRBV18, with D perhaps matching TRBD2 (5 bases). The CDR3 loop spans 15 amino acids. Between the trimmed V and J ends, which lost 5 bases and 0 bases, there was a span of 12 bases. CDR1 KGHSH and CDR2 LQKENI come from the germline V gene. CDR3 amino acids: CASSTLRASTDTQYF. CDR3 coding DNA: TGTGCCAGCTCAACCCTGAGGGCTAGCACAGATACGCAGTATTTT.

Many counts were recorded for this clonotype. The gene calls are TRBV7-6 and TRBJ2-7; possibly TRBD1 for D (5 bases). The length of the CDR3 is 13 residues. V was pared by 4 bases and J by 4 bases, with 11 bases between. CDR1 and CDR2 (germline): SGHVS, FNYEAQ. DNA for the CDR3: TGTGCCAGCAGCTCCAGGGCTGGGTACGAGCAGTACTTC. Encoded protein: CASSSRAGYEQYF.

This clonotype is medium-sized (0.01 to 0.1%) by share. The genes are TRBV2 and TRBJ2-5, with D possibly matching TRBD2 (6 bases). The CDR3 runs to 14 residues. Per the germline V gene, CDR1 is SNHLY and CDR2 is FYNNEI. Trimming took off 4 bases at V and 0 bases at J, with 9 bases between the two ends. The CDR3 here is CASSGPSDQETQYF. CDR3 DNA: TGTGCCAGCAGTGGGCCTAGCGACCAAGAGACCCAGTACTTC.

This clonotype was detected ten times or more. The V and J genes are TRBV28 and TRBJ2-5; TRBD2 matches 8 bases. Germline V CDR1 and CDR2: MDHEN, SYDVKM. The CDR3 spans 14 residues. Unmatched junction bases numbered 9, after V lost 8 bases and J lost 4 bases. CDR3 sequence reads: CASGSGAGGETQYF. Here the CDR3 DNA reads TGTGCCAGCGGTAGTGGGGCGGGAGGAGAGACCCAGTACTTC.

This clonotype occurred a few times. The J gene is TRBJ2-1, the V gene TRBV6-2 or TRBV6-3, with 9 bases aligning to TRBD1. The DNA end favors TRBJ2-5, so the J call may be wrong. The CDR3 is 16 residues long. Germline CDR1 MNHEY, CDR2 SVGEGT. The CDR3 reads CASSNWTGASMETQYF. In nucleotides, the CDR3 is TGTGCCAGCAGTAACTGGACAGGGGCCTCTATGGAGACCCAGTACTTC.

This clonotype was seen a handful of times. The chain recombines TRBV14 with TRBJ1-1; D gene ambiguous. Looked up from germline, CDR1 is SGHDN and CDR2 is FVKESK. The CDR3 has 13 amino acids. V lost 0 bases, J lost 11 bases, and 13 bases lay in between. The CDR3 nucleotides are TGTGCCAGCAGCCAAGATCGGTATACGTGGGCTTTCTTT. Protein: CASSQDRYTWAFF.